These 5 T cell receptor beta chains were sequenced from one sample in a study of blood T cell repertoires in COVID-19. Profiling relied on immunoSEQ multiplex PCR, and the TCRdb table lists in-frame clones only, not all of them. The sample consists of 110,000 to 150,000 clones, approximately 88% of them appearing once. The sequenced sample consisted of PBMCs or T cells enriched from blood (not recorded which). The receptors here all came from a man in his forties or fifties with acute COVID-19.

This chain links TRBV28 with TRBJ2-7, with TRBD1 matching 7 bases. Germline lookup yields CDR1 MDHEN and CDR2 SYDVKM. This CDR3 region has 13 residues. Trimming at V came to 5 bases and at J to 2 bases, leaving 3 bases not matched to a gene. CDR3: CASSVTGTYEQYF. CDR3 DNA sequence: TGTGCCAGCAGTGTGACAGGGACCTACGAGCAGTACTTC.

The rearrangement links TRBV9 to TRBJ2-7; possible D gene TRBD2, 5 bases. V lost 3 bases, J lost 2 bases, and 12 bases lay in between. The CDR3 totals 14 residues. CDR1 and CDR2 (germline): SGDLS, YYNGEE. CDR3 sequence reads: CASSAGYWPYEQYF. CDR3 nucleotides: TGTGCCAGCAGCGCGGGATATTGGCCCTACGAGCAGTACTTC.

This sequence joins TRBV6-5 and TRBJ1-2; TRBD1 is a possible D gene (6 bases). Germline CDR1 MNHEY, CDR2 SVGAGI. This CDR3 is built from 13 residues. The V end lost 6 bases, the J end lost 5 bases, and 13 bases lay between the germline ends. The CDR3 here is CASSPGTNYGYTF. The CDR3 bases are TGTGCCAGCAGCCCCGGGACAAATTATGGCTACACCTTC.

This clone was seen a handful of times. This chain joins TRBV21-1 and TRBJ1-2; TRBD1, the table's D call, lacks a check against the DNA. TRBV21-1 is given as a pseudogene. The CDR3 runs to 17 residues. The CDR3 region has the DNA TGTGCCAGCAGCAACGGTCCAGGACAGGGAGGCCACTATGGCTACACCTTC. It translates to CASSNGPGQGGHYGYTF.

The chain combines TRBV19 with TRBJ1-1, with a weak D call TRBD1 (5 bases). Trimming pared 5 bases from V and 0 bases from J, leaving 13 bases between. The CDR3 sequence is 15 residues long. CDR1 and CDR2 from the germline V gene are LNHDA and SQIVND (reference sequence). CDR3 nucleotide sequence: TGTGCCAGTAGTGAAAGACAGAACCTGAACACTGAAGCTTTCTTT. Amino acids: CASSERQNLNTEAFF.